The present TCR beta chain was sequenced within a study of shared clonotypes between healthy human individuals. Study conclusions and caveats: Even with large depth, rarefaction showed that sorted-subset sequencing was incomplete. A handful of donors showed sharing of roughly 5% of naive CD4 clonotypes.

About this clone: The antigen remains unidentified. This specimen includes other DNA sequences encoding the same CDR3.

V shed 2 bases, J shed 0 bases, and the junction held 0 bases outside the gene matches. This CDR3 is 15 amino acids long. Germline assignment: CDR1 SGDLS and CDR2 YYNGEE. An even split of each subset's genomic DNA across several immunoSEQ plates was performed. Measured with immunoSEQ multiplex PCR; TCRdb has only the in-frame clones, and not every one. This table holds over a million clones, about 84% found once. The TCR was taken from a young man in good health. Some clones in this sample may be carry-over from other donors' samples. Material: memory CD4+ T cells from PBMCs. Subset defined: CD45RA-negative fraction. The V and J genes are TRBV9 and TRBJ2-2; 8 bases map to TRBD2. The CDR3 DNA is TGTGCCAGCAGCGTGGGACTAGCGAACACCGGGGAGCTGTTTTTT. Its protein is CASSVGLANTGELFF.